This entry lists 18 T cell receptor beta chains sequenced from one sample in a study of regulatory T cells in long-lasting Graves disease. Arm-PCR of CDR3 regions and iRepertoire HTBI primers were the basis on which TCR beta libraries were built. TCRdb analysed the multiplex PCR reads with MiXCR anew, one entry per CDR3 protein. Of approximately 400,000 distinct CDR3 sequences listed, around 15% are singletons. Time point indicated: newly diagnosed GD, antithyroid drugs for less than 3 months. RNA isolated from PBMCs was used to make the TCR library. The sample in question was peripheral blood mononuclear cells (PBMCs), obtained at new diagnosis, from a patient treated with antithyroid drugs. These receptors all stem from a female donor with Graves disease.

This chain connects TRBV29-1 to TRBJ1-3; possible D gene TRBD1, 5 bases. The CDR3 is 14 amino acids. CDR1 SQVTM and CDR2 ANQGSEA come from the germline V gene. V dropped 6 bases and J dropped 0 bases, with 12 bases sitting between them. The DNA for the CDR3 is TGCAGCGTATTAGGGGATAGCTCTGGAAACACCATATATTTT. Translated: CSVLGDSSGNTIYF.

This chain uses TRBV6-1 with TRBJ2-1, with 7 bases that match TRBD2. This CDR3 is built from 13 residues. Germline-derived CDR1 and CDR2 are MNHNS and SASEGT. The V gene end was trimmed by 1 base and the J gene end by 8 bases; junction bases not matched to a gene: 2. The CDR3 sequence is CASSEGREDEQFF. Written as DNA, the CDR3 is TGTGCCAGCAGTGAAGGTCGGGAGGATGAGCAGTTCTTC.

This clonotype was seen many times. CDR3 residues: CASSFGQAVGYTF. The CDR3, as DNA: TGTGCCAGCAGTTTCGGACAGGCTGTTGGCTACACCTTC. V and J are TRBV12-3 or TRBV12-4 and TRBJ1-2; TRBD1 agrees at 7 bases. The CDR3 length is 13 residues. V lost 3 bases, J lost 7 bases, and 5 bases stayed unmatched.

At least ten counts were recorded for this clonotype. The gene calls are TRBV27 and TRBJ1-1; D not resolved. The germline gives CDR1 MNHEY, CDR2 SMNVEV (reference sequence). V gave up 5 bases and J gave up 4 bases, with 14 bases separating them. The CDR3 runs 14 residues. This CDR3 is CASSKGGRGTEAFF. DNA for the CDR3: TGTGCCAGCAGTAAGGGAGGGCGAGGCACTGAAGCTTTCTTT.

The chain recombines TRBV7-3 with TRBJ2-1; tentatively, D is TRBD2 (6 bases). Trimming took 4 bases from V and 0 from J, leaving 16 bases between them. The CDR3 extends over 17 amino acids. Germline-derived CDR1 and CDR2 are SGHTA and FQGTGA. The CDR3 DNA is TGTGCCAGCAGCTCCGCGGGAAGCGGTTACTCCTACAATGAGCAGTTCTTC. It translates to CASSSAGSGYSYNEQFF. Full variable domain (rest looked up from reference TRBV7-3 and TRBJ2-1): GAGVSQTPSNKVTEKGKYVELRCDPISGHTALYWYRQSLGQGPEFLIYFQGTGAADDSGLPNDRFFAVRPEGSVSTLKIQRTERGDSAVYLCASSSAGSGYSYNEQFFGPGTRLTVL.

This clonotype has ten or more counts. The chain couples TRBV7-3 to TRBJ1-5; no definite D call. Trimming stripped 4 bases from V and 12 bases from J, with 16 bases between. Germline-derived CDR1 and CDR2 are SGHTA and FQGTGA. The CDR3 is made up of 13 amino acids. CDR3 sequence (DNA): TGTGCCAGCAGCTCGCAATGGAGGCGATTCCAGCATTTT. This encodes CASSSQWRRFQHF.

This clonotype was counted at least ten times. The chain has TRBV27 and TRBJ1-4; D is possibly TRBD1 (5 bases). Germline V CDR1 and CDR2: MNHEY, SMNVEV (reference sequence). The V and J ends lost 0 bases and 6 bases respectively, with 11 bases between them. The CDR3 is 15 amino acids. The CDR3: CASSLSRGLDEKLFF. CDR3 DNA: TGTGCCAGCAGTTTATCCCGGGGCCTGGATGAAAAACTGTTTTTT.

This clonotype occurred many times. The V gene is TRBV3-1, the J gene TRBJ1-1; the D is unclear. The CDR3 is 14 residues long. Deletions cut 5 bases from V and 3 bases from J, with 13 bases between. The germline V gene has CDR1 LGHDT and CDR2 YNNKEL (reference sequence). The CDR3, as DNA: TGTGCCAGCAGCTTAGAAGGGCGGGACACTGAAGCTTTCTTT. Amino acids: CASSLEGRDTEAFF.

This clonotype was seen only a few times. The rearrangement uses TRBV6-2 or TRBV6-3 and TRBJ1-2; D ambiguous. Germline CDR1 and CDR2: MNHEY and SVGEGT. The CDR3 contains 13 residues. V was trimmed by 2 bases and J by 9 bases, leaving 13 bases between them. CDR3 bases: TGTGCCAGCAGTTACCCTACCGGGTATAGCTACACCTTC. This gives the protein CASSYPTGYSYTF.

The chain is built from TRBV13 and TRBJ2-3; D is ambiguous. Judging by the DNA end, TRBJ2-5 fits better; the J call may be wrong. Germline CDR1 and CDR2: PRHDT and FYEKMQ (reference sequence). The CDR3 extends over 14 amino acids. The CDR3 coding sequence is TGTGCCAGCAGCTTAGGCTATCCTGCAGAGACCCAGTACTTC. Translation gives CASSLGYPAETQYF.

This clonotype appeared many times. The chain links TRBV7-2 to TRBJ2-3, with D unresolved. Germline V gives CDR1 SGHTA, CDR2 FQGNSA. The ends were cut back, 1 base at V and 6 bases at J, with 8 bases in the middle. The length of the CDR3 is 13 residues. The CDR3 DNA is TGTGCCAGCAGCTTAGGAGTTACGGATACGCAGTATTTT. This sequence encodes CASSLGVTDTQYF.

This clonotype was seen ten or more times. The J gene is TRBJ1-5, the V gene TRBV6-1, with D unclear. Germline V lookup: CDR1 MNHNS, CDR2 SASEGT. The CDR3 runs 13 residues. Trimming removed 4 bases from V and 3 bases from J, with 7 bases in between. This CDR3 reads CASSGTDNQPQHF. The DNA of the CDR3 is TGTGCCAGCAGTGGCACAGACAATCAGCCCCAGCATTTT.

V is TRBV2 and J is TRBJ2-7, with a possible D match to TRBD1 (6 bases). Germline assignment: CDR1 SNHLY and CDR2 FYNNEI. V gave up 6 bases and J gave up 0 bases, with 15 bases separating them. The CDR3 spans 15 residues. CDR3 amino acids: CASRGEGHRSYEQYF. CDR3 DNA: TGTGCCAGCAGAGGAGAGGGACATCGCTCCTACGAGCAGTACTTC.

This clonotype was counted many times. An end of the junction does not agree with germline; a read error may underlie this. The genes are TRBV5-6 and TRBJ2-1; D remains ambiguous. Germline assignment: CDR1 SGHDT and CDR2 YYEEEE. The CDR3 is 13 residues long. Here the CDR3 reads CASSFAHYSEQFF. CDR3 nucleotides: TGTGCCAGCAGCTTCGCGCATTACAGTGAGCAGTTCTTC.

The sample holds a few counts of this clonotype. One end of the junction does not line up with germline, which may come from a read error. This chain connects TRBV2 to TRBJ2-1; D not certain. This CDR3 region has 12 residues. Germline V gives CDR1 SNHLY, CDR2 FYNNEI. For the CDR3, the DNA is TGTGCCAGCAGGGAAGACGACAATGAGCAGTTCTTC. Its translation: CASREDDNEQFF.

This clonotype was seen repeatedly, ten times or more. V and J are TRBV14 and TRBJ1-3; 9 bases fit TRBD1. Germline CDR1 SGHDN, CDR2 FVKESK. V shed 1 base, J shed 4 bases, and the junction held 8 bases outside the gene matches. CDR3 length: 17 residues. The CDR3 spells CASSQVLRDREGNTIYF. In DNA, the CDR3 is TGTGCCAGCAGCCAAGTTCTCCGGGACAGGGAGGGAAACACCATATATTTT.

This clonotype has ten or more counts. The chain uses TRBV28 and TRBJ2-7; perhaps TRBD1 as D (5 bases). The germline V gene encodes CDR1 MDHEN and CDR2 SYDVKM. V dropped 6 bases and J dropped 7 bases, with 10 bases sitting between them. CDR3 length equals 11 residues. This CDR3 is CASRGVGEQYF. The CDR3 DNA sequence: TGTGCCAGCAGAGGGGTAGGAGAGCAGTACTTC.

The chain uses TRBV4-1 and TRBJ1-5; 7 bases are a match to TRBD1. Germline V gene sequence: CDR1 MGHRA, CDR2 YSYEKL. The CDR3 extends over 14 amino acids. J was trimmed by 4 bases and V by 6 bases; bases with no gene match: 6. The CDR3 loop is CASSQSTGNQPQHF. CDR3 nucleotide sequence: TGCGCCAGCAGTCAATCGACAGGGAATCAGCCCCAGCATTTT.